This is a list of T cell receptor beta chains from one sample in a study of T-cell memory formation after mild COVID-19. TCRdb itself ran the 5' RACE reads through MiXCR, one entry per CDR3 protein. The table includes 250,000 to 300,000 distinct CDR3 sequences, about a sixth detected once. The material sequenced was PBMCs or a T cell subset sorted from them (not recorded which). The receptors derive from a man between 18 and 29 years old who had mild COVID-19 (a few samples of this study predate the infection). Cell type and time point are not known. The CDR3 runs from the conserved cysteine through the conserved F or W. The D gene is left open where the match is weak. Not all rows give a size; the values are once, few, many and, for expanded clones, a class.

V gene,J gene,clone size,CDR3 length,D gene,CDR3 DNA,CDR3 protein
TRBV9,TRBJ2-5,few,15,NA,TGTGCCAGCAGCGTAGTCGGGGGCACGCAAGAGACCCAGTACTTC,CASSVVGGTQETQYF
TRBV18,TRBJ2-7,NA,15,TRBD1,TGTGCCAGCTCTTCAACAGGGGCCCCCTCCTACGAGCAGTACTTC,CASSSTGAPSYEQYF
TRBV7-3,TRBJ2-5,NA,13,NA,TGTGCCAGCAGTCGAGGTAGCTCCGAGACCCAGTACTTC,CASSRGSSETQYF
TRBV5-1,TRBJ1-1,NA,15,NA,TGCGCCAGCAGCGTGGGCGGCAGTTTGGACACTGAAGCTTTCTTT,CASSVGGSLDTEAFF
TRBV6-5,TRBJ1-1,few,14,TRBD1,TGTGCCAGCAGTTACGGGCAGGGGGTCGCTGAAGCTTTCTTT,CASSYGQGVAEAFF
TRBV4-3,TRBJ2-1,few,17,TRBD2,TGCGCCAGCAGCCAACCTGCGGGGGGACCCTCCTACAATGAGCAGTTCTTC,CASSQPAGGPSYNEQFF
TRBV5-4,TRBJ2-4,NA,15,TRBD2,TGTGCCAGCAGTAGCGGGGGGTCTACCAAAAACATTCAGTACTTC,CASSSGGSTKNIQYF
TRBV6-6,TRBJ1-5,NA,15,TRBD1,TGTGCCAGCAGTCCTCATGACAGGGCAGATCAGCCCCAGCATTTT,CASSPHDRADQPQHF
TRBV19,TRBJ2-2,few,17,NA,TGTGCCAGTAGTGATGGGGGCGACCCGGTCCGTGGCGGGGAGCTGTTTTTT,CASSDGGDPVRGGELFF
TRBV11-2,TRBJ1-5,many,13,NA,TGTGCCAGCAGTTTGGGTAGCAATCAGCCCCAGCATTTT,CASSLGSNQPQHF
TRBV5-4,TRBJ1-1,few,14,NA,TGTGCCAGCAGCCTAAGACCTCGGGGGACTGAAGCTTTCTTT,CASSLRPRGTEAFF
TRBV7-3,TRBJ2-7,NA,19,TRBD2,TGTGCCAGCAGCTCCCCCCCCCCCGGGACTACCTTCTGCCCCTACGAGCAGTACTTC,CASSSPPPGTTFCPYEQYF
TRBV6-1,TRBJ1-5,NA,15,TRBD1,TGTGCCAGCAGCGACAGGACAGGAGGATATCAGCCCCAGCATTTT,CASSDRTGGYQPQHF
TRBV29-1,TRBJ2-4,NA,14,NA,TGCAGCGTTGCAGGAAGGTTAGCCAAAAACATTCAGTACTTC,CSVAGRLAKNIQYF
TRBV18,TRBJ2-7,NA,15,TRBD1,TGTGCCAGCTCAGTCTCGGGACAGGTCTCCTACGAGCAGTACTTC,CASSVSGQVSYEQYF
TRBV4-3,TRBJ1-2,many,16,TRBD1,TGCGCCAGCAGCCGTAAGACAGGGGGAACCTCCTATGGCTACACCTTC,CASSRKTGGTSYGYTF
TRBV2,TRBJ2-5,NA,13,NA,TGTGCCAGCAGGCCAACAGGGTCAGAGACCCAGTACTTC,CASRPTGSETQYF
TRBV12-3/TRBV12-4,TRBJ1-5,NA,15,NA,TGTGCCAGCAGCCTTCAACCGGGGTCCGGTCAGCCCCAGCATTTT,CASSLQPGSGQPQHF
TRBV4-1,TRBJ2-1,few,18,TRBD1,TGCGCCAGCAGCCAAGGGACAGGGGGACTAGGCTCCTACAATGAGCAGTTCTTC,CASSQGTGGLGSYNEQFF
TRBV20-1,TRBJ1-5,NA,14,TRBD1,TGCAGTGCATACAGGGGGCGACCGAATCAGCCCCAGCATTTT,CSAYRGRPNQPQHF
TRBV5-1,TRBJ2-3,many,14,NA,TGCGCCAGCAGCTGGGACGGTGTCACAGATACGCAGTATTTT,CASSWDGVTDTQYF
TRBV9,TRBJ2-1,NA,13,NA,TGTGCCAGCAGCGGAATCGGGTCGGGTGAGCAGTTCTTC,CASSGIGSGEQFF
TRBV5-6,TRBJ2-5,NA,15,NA,TGTGCCAGCAGCTCCACTGGCAGGGGACATGAGACCCAGTACTTC,CASSSTGRGHETQYF
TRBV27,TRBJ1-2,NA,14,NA,TGTGCCAGCAGTTTCAGGCAGGGGATCTATGGCTACACCTTC,CASSFRQGIYGYTF
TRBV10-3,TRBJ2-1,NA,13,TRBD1,TGTGCCACGACCGGGACAGGGGGCAATGAGCAGTTCTTC,CATTGTGGNEQFF
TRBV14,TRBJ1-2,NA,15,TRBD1,TGTGCCAGCAGCCGCTCGGGACAGGGGGGAGCTAGACCCCACTTC,CASSRSGQGGARPHF
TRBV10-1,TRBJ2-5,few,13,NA,TGCGCCAGCAGTGTTAGCATCCAAGAGACCCAGTACTTC,CASSVSIQETQYF
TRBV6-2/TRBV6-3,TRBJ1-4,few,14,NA,TGTGCCAGCAGTTACGACACAGGGCCTGAAAAACTGTTTTTT,CASSYDTGPEKLFF
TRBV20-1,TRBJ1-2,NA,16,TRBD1,TGCAGTGCTAGAGCCCCCTCGGGAGACAGGGGTCGTGGCTACACCTTC,CSARAPSGDRGRGYTF
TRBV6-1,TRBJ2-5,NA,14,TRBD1,TGTGCCAGCAGTGAGGACAGGGACCAAGAGACCCAGTACTTC,CASSEDRDQETQYF
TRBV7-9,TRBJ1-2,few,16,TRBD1,TGTGCCAGCAGCCGAAAACCGGGACAGGGGTTGAATGGCTACACCTTC,CASSRKPGQGLNGYTF
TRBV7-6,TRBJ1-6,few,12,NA,TGTGCCAGCAGCTTAGTGCCGGGCCCCCTCCACTTT,CASSLVPGPLHF
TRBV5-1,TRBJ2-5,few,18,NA,TGCGCCAGCAGCTCCACAGGGGGAACGACTAGCGCAAAAGAGACCCAGTACTTC,CASSSTGGTTSAKETQYF
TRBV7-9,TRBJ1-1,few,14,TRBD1,TGTGCCAGCAGCACCGTAGGGGACAGGGTGGATGCTTTCTTT,CASSTVGDRVDAFF
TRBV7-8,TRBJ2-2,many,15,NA,TGTGCCAGCAGCTTAAAAGGCTTGGCGGCCGGGGAGCTGTTTTTT,CASSLKGLAAGELFF
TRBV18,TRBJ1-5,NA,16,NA,TGTGCCAGCTCACCACCTACGGCAGAGGGAAATCAGCCCCAGCATTTT,CASSPPTAEGNQPQHF
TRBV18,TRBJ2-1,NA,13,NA,TGTGCCAGCTCACCGGTCGGGTACAATGAGCAGTTCTTC,CASSPVGYNEQFF
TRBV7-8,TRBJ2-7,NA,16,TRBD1,TGTGCCAGCAGCGCTTTGGACGGGACAGCTTCCTACGAGCAGTACTTC,CASSALDGTASYEQYF
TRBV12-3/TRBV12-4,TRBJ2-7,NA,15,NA,TGTGCCAGCAGTTTGCCAGGAACTGCCGCCTACGAGCAGTACTTC,CASSLPGTAAYEQYF
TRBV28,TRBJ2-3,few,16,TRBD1,TGTGCCAGCAGTTCCCCGGGACAGGGGGACACAGATACGCAGTATTTT,CASSSPGQGDTDTQYF
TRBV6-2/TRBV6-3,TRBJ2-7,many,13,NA,TGTGCCAGCAGTTGGGGACTGAGACGCGAGCAGTACTTC,CASSWGLRREQYF
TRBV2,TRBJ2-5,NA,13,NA,TGTGCCAGCAGTGAGAGGAGGAAAGAGACCCAGTACTTC,CASSERRKETQYF
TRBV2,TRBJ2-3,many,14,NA,TGTGCCAGCAGTGAACTAGACGGAATAGATACGCAGTATTTT,CASSELDGIDTQYF
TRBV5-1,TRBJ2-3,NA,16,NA,TGCGCCAGCAGCTTGGCTCTAGCGAACGAAGGGGATACGCAGTATTTT,CASSLALANEGDTQYF
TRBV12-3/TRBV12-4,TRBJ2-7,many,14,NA,TGTGCCAGCAGTTTGACTTCCGCCTCCTACGAGCAGTACTTC,CASSLTSASYEQYF
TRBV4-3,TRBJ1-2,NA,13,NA,TGCGCCAGCAGCCAAGATAACAACTATGGCTACACCTTC,CASSQDNNYGYTF
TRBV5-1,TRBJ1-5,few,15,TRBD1,TGCGCCAGCCGACGGACAGGGCGTAGCAATCAGCCCCAGCATTTT,CASRRTGRSNQPQHF
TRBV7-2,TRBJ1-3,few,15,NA,TGTGCCAGCAGCCCCGTAATACGCTCTGGAAACACCATATATTTT,CASSPVIRSGNTIYF